This T cell receptor beta chain was identified during a study of blood T cell repertoires in COVID-19. Study-level background: Material from acute and convalescent COVID-19 was sourced from the United States, Italy and Spain.

Sequenced by immunoSEQ multiplex PCR; TCRdb stores in-frame clones only, minus some. The data contain about 150,000 clones, about 87% of them singletons. The junction had 7 bases not matched to a gene; V was cut back by 3 bases and J by 7 bases. This CDR3 region has 15 residues. The germline CDR1 and CDR2 sequences are KGHDR and SFDVKD. The sequenced material came from peripheral blood. The gene calls are TRBV24-1 and TRBJ2-1; 8 bases line up with TRBD2. This receptor was taken from a human donor in a cohort sampled during active COVID-19. The CDR3 sequence is CATSDGAGAGNEQFF. DNA of the CDR3: TGTGCCACCAGTGATGGAGCGGGAGCCGGAAATGAGCAGTTCTTC.